One and the same sample provided the 7 T cell receptor beta chains below, sequenced in a study of shared clonotypes between healthy human individuals (dated by TCRdb to 2018 to 2020). The library was generated by the immunoSEQ multiplex PCR assay. TCRdb stores this immuneACCESS table with in-frame sequences only. Part of the clones is absent; in the studies checked, under half of the shortfall reflects unresolved V genes, and no reason is known for the rest. The sample table lists about 980,000 clones, more than 75% of them with a count of one. The ten top clones hold over 1.3% of the sample. Sequencing input: memory CD4+ T cells sorted from blood. Explained via the paper, the cell subset or site label denotes: CD45RA-negative fraction. The receptors shown here come from a man younger than 35 in good health.

The rearrangement uses TRBV30 and TRBJ1-2; D possibly corresponds to TRBD1 (5 bases). The V end was cut by 4 bases, the J end by 2 bases, with 11 bases between. The length of the CDR3 is 13 residues. Germline-derived CDR1 and CDR2 are GTSNPN and SVGIG (reference sequence). In DNA form, the CDR3 reads TGTGCCTGGACGCCCGGGGGAAACTATGGCTACACCTTC. Translating gives CAWTPGGNYGYTF.

Details on this clone: At the DNA level, this CDR3 is encoded by other sequences in the same sample as well. The chain carries TRBV5-1 and TRBJ2-7; 12 bases fit TRBD1. The trim removed 4 bases at V and 4 bases at J, leaving 6 bases unmatched. CDR3 length: 15 amino acids. Per the germline V gene, CDR1 is SGHRS and CDR2 is YFSETQ. The CDR3 is CASSPGTGGLYEQYF. The CDR3 DNA reads as TGCGCCAGCAGCCCCGGGACAGGGGGCTTATACGAGCAGTACTTC. The full variable domain, with the rest looked up from reference TRBV5-1 and TRBJ2-7, is KAGVTQTPRYLIKTRGQQVTLSCSPISGHRSVSWYQQTPGQGLQFLFEYFSETQRNKGNFPGRFSGRQFSNSRSEMNVSTLELGDSALYLCASSPGTGGLYEQYFGPGTRLTVT.

This clone was recorded once. The V call is TRBV29-1, the J call TRBJ2-3; D remains ambiguous. The germline gives CDR1 SQVTM, CDR2 ANQGSEA. This CDR3 comprises 12 residues. V lost 2 bases and J lost 2, with 5 bases in between. In DNA form, the CDR3 reads TGCAGCGTTGAACAGAACACAGATACGCAGTATTTT. It codes for CSVEQNTDTQYF.

The gene calls are TRBV30 and TRBJ2-3, with D tentatively TRBD1 (5 bases). Trimming took 1 base from V and 1 from J, leaving 9 bases between them. This CDR3 has 14 residues. Per the germline V gene, CDR1 is GTSNPN and CDR2 is SVGIG (reference sequence). CDR3 nucleotides: TGTGCCTGGAGTGCAGGGTTGGGCACAGATACGCAGTATTTT. This codes for CAWSAGLGTDTQYF.

The chain links TRBV5-8 to TRBJ2-4; D is ambiguous. Trimming stripped 0 bases from V and 0 bases from J, with 7 bases between. CDR1 and CDR2 (germline): SGHTS, YDEGEE. The CDR3 is 15 amino acids. The chain's CDR3 is CASSLEPLAKNIQYF. DNA for the CDR3: TGTGCCAGCAGCTTGGAGCCTCTAGCCAAAAACATTCAGTACTTC. The full variable domain, with the rest looked up from reference TRBV5-8 and TRBJ2-4, is EAGVTQSPTHLIKTRGQQATLRCSPISGHTSVYWYQQALGLGLQFLLWYDEGEERNRGNFPPRFSGRQFPNYSSELNVNALELEDSALYLCASSLEPLAKNIQYFGAGTRLSVL.

This chain joins TRBV10-2 and TRBJ1-2; no firm D call. There are 13 residues in the CDR3. Trimming shortened V by 2 bases and J by 8 bases, and 12 bases separated the two germline ends. Germline CDR1 is WSHSY and CDR2 is SAAADI. CDR3 bases: TGCGCCAGCAGTGAGGACCAAGTCGGGGGCTACACCTTC. Residues: CASSEDQVGGYTF.

The V and J genes are TRBV7-2 and TRBJ2-5; the D is unclear. Trimming left V 2 bases short and J 6 bases short, with 13 bases between. This CDR3 is built from 14 residues. Germline loops: CDR1 SGHTA, CDR2 FQGNSA. DNA for the CDR3: TGTGCCAGCAGCTTATCAGCCGCGTTGCAGACCCAGTACTTC. Encoded protein: CASSLSAALQTQYF.